This is a list of T cell receptor beta chains from one sample in a study of T cell repertoires in cytomegalovirus infection. One entry per CDR3 protein, called by TCRdb with MiXCR from the reads. The table lists about 740,000 distinct CDR3 sequences, less than 40% of them singletons. Sequenced sample: PBMCs. The receptor set was obtained from a human donor in good health (CMV status not recorded). Some clones in this sample may be carry-over from other donors' samples. The CDR3 runs from the conserved cysteine through the conserved F or W. Each record gives: D gene, clone size, J gene, V gene, CDR3 DNA, CDR3 protein. A D gene is named only where the DNA matches it firmly. Only some rows state a clone size, as once, few, many or a class for expanded clones.

TRBD1	many	TRBJ2-7	TRBV6-6	TGTGCCAGCAGTCCAGGGGACAGGGGGCGATACGAGCAGTACTTC	CASSPGDRGRYEQYF
.	few	TRBJ1-6	TRBV6-1	TGTGCCAGCAGCCGCGACGGGATGCTAAATTCACCCCTCCACTTT	CASSRDGMLNSPLHF
.	.	TRBJ2-7	TRBV18	TGTGCCAGCTCACCACCGCAGGGGGGAAACGAGCAGTACTTC	CASSPPQGGNEQYF
TRBD2	.	TRBJ2-7	TRBV7-8	TGTGCCAGCAGCTTCCTGGTGGCTAGCGGGGCAAACTACGAGCAGTACTTC	CASSFLVASGANYEQYF
TRBD1	.	TRBJ1-4	TRBV10-3	TGTGCCATCAGTGATAATTTCGCAGGGGGAACGACTAATGAAAAACTGTTTTTT	CAISDNFAGGTTNEKLFF
.	.	TRBJ1-1	TRBV29-1	TGCAGCGTTCGGGGTGGGGGATTAAACACTGAAGCTTTCTTT	CSVRGGGLNTEAFF
.	.	TRBJ1-2	TRBV28	TGTGCCAGCAGTTTTATGAAACCCCTCCTTCTTGGCTACACCTTC	CASSFMKPLLLGYTF
.	many	TRBJ2-5	TRBV11-2	TGTGCCAGCAGCTTGGGACCGTCTGGGAGAGAGACCCAGTACTTC	CASSLGPSGRETQYF
.	few	TRBJ2-5	TRBV5-3	TGTGCCAGCAGCTTGAGGGGGCGGGATCGGCAAGAGACCCAGTACTTC	CASSLRGRDRQETQYF
.	.	TRBJ2-7	TRBV28	TGTGCCAGCGACCCCGCAGGGCCACAAGACGAGCAGTACTTC	CASDPAGPQDEQYF
.	many	TRBJ1-5	TRBV7-2	TGTGCCAGCAGCTTAAATCAGTTCCAGCCCCAGCATTTT	CASSLNQFQPQHF
TRBD2	.	TRBJ2-1	TRBV7-2	TGTGCCAGCAGCAACACCGGGACTAGTGAGCAGTTCTTC	CASSNTGTSEQFF
.	.	TRBJ1-2	TRBV11-1	TGTGCCAGCATCTTAGACGCTCAGGTCGACGATGGCTACACCTTC	CASILDAQVDDGYTF
TRBD1	.	TRBJ1-5	TRBV20-1	TGCAGTGCTAGATCTGCAGGGGGCGATCAGCCCCAGCATTTT	CSARSAGGDQPQHF
TRBD1	.	TRBJ2-6	TRBV7-9	TGTGCCAGCAGCTCCCACCAGGACAGGGAGGCCAACGTCCTGACTTTC	CASSSHQDREANVLTF